This is a list of T cell receptor beta chains from one sample in a study of patients and donors after allogeneic stem cell transplantation. A single record per CDR3 protein comes from TCRdb applying MiXCR to the RT-PCR reads. The profile shows 150,000 to 250,000 distinct CDR3 sequences, roughly two fifths of them singletons. The sample was blood, either unsorted or a sorted T cell fraction (not recorded which). These TCRs come from a human donor who was either an allogeneic HSCT recipient or a stem cell or donor lymphocyte infusion donor (not recorded which). It is not recorded whose cells these are; they may come from a transplant donor. The conserved cysteine and the conserved F or W are not part of the CDR3 here. The order of the fields is D gene, J gene, CDR3 length, V gene, CDR3 protein. A D gene is named only where the DNA matches it firmly.

D gene: -; J gene: TRBJ2-7; CDR3 length: 10; V gene: TRBV27; CDR3 protein: ASSVTGNEQY
D gene: -; J gene: TRBJ2-3; CDR3 length: 12; V gene: TRBV30; CDR3 protein: AGSPTGVTDTQY
D gene: -; J gene: TRBJ2-4; CDR3 length: 10; V gene: TRBV20-1; CDR3 protein: SALRAKNIQY
D gene: -; J gene: TRBJ2-3; CDR3 length: 11; V gene: TRBV7-9; CDR3 protein: ASSLNGPDTQY
D gene: -; J gene: TRBJ1-2; CDR3 length: 14; V gene: TRBV18; CDR3 protein: ASSPPSYSLLESYT
D gene: -; J gene: TRBJ1-1; CDR3 length: 14; V gene: TRBV5-6; CDR3 protein: ASSLVLPGAGTEAF
D gene: -; J gene: TRBJ1-1; CDR3 length: 9; V gene: TRBV11-2; CDR3 protein: ASSSGNEAF
D gene: -; J gene: TRBJ1-2; CDR3 length: 12; V gene: TRBV5-5; CDR3 protein: ASSLPGAKYGYT
D gene: TRBD1; J gene: TRBJ1-5; CDR3 length: 10; V gene: TRBV12-3/TRBV12-4; CDR3 protein: AGGQDYQPQH
D gene: -; J gene: TRBJ1-1; CDR3 length: 13; V gene: TRBV6-2/TRBV6-3; CDR3 protein: ASSYRVSPNTEAF
D gene: -; J gene: TRBJ2-1; CDR3 length: 10; V gene: TRBV12-3/TRBV12-4; CDR3 protein: ASSTSYNEQF
D gene: TRBD2; J gene: TRBJ2-1; CDR3 length: 15; V gene: TRBV6-8; CDR3 protein: ASSYPPSSGRFYEQF
D gene: -; J gene: TRBJ2-5; CDR3 length: 13; V gene: TRBV12-3/TRBV12-4; CDR3 protein: ASSLELGASETQY
D gene: -; J gene: TRBJ1-2; CDR3 length: 10; V gene: TRBV6-6; CDR3 protein: ASSYHGEGYT
D gene: -; J gene: TRBJ2-6; CDR3 length: 11; V gene: TRBV2; CDR3 protein: ASIGSGANVLT
D gene: TRBD1; J gene: TRBJ1-2; CDR3 length: 11; V gene: TRBV2; CDR3 protein: ASDRDSDYGYT
D gene: -; J gene: TRBJ1-5; CDR3 length: 11; V gene: TRBV20-1; CDR3 protein: SVRKGPNQPQH
D gene: TRBD1; J gene: TRBJ2-5; CDR3 length: 13; V gene: TRBV12-3/TRBV12-4; CDR3 protein: ASSLQGALRETQY
D gene: -; J gene: TRBJ2-1; CDR3 length: 12; V gene: TRBV7-9; CDR3 protein: ASSPPLGEDEQF
D gene: -; J gene: TRBJ2-3; CDR3 length: 9; V gene: TRBV29-1; CDR3 protein: SLAETDTQY
D gene: TRBD2; J gene: TRBJ2-7; CDR3 length: 11; V gene: TRBV20-1; CDR3 protein: SARRLAGYEQY
D gene: TRBD1; J gene: TRBJ1-2; CDR3 length: 15; V gene: TRBV5-1; CDR3 protein: ASSPRDRVYVDYGYT
D gene: -; J gene: TRBJ1-1; CDR3 length: 13; V gene: TRBV27; CDR3 protein: ASNGARASNTEAF
D gene: TRBD1; J gene: TRBJ1-2; CDR3 length: 14; V gene: TRBV27; CDR3 protein: ASSLSWTGPGYGYT
D gene: -; J gene: TRBJ2-7; CDR3 length: 9; V gene: TRBV24-1; CDR3 protein: ATSGGNEQY
D gene: -; J gene: TRBJ1-3; CDR3 length: 13; V gene: TRBV27; CDR3 protein: ASSPGLVSGNTIY
D gene: TRBD1; J gene: TRBJ2-7; CDR3 length: 13; V gene: TRBV20-1; CDR3 protein: SAAGRDRGPYEQY
D gene: TRBD2; J gene: TRBJ2-7; CDR3 length: 13; V gene: TRBV4-2; CDR3 protein: ASSPGLADTYEQY
D gene: -; J gene: TRBJ1-2; CDR3 length: 9; V gene: TRBV12-3/TRBV12-4; CDR3 protein: ASSVGQGST
D gene: -; J gene: TRBJ2-1; CDR3 length: 13; V gene: TRBV4-3; CDR3 protein: ASSQGLGGADEQF
D gene: -; J gene: TRBJ2-1; CDR3 length: 10; V gene: TRBV29-1; CDR3 protein: SVERGPNEQF
D gene: -; J gene: TRBJ1-1; CDR3 length: 11; V gene: TRBV12-3/TRBV12-4; CDR3 protein: ASRRSSAPEAF
D gene: -; J gene: TRBJ2-3; CDR3 length: 12; V gene: TRBV15; CDR3 protein: ATRGPYAADTQY
D gene: -; J gene: TRBJ2-7; CDR3 length: 12; V gene: TRBV12-3/TRBV12-4; CDR3 protein: ASSPGRGSYEQY
D gene: -; J gene: TRBJ2-7; CDR3 length: 9; V gene: TRBV7-9; CDR3 protein: ASSFSYEQY
D gene: TRBD2; J gene: TRBJ2-1; CDR3 length: 12; V gene: TRBV27; CDR3 protein: ASSLGGRATEQF
D gene: -; J gene: TRBJ2-5; CDR3 length: 11; V gene: TRBV7-9; CDR3 protein: ASSLRDKETQY
D gene: TRBD1; J gene: TRBJ1-1; CDR3 length: 14; V gene: TRBV5-8; CDR3 protein: ASRLTGGAYHAEAF
D gene: TRBD1; J gene: TRBJ1-6; CDR3 length: 17; V gene: TRBV4-3; CDR3 protein: ASSQDMGQGFSYNSPLH
D gene: -; J gene: TRBJ2-7; CDR3 length: 11; V gene: TRBV4-3; CDR3 protein: ASSQDITYEQY
D gene: TRBD2; J gene: TRBJ2-1; CDR3 length: 15; V gene: TRBV3-1; CDR3 protein: ASSQEGLAGVYNEQF
D gene: TRBD1; J gene: TRBJ1-5; CDR3 length: 13; V gene: TRBV28; CDR3 protein: ASSFPGQGNQPQH
D gene: TRBD2; J gene: TRBJ2-7; CDR3 length: 11; V gene: TRBV6-2/TRBV6-3; CDR3 protein: ASGLAGVYEQY
D gene: TRBD1; J gene: TRBJ1-2; CDR3 length: 14; V gene: TRBV30; CDR3 protein: AWSAPGTGPYYGYT
D gene: -; J gene: TRBJ1-5; CDR3 length: 11; V gene: TRBV27; CDR3 protein: ASSASIGQPQH
D gene: -; J gene: TRBJ2-7; CDR3 length: 11; V gene: TRBV27; CDR3 protein: ASSLLGRYEQY
D gene: TRBD2; J gene: TRBJ2-1; CDR3 length: 11; V gene: TRBV27; CDR3 protein: ASRLAGGNEQF
D gene: TRBD1; J gene: TRBJ1-2; CDR3 length: 13; V gene: TRBV6-6; CDR3 protein: ATTRTGLYNYGYT
D gene: TRBD1; J gene: TRBJ1-1; CDR3 length: 14; V gene: TRBV6-6; CDR3 protein: ASRPPPRTGHDEAF
D gene: -; J gene: TRBJ2-1; CDR3 length: 13; V gene: TRBV6-2/TRBV6-3; CDR3 protein: ASSSPEPSYNEQF
D gene: -; J gene: TRBJ1-1; CDR3 length: 9; V gene: TRBV29-1; CDR3 protein: SPLRNTEAF